A single sample gave rise to the 18 T cell receptor beta chains below, sequenced in a study of T cell repertoires in cytomegalovirus infection. TCRdb redid the calling of the reads with MiXCR, one entry per CDR3 protein. In the table there are roughly 500,000 distinct CDR3 sequences, approximately 17% of which are singletons. What was sequenced was CD8+ T cells from PBMCs. The receptors were sampled from a human donor in good health (CMV status not recorded). Some clones in this sample may be carry-over from other donors' samples.

This clonotype was recorded at least ten times. V and J are TRBV7-9 and TRBJ2-1, with D possibly matching TRBD1 (5 bases). Trimming cost V 4 bases and J 9 bases, with 10 bases left between them. This CDR3 has 12 residues. Germline V gene data show CDR1 as SEHNR and CDR2 as FQNEAQ (reference sequence). For the CDR3, the DNA is TGTGCCAGCAGCTGGGGCGACAGTGAGCAGTTCTTC. Its protein is CASSWGDSEQFF.

This chain connects TRBV9 to TRBJ2-1; possibly TRBD2 for D (6 bases). Trimming left V 0 bases short and J 9 bases short, with 10 bases between. Germline CDR1 reads SGDLS; CDR2 reads YYNGEE. This CDR3 spans 13 amino acids. The CDR3 protein is CASSVGLEGEQFF. The CDR3 coding sequence is TGTGCCAGCAGCGTAGGTTTGGAGGGTGAGCAGTTCTTC.

This clonotype was seen only a few times. This chain links TRBV28 with TRBJ2-7; tentative D call: TRBD1 (5 bases). Trimming took 2 bases from V and 6 from J, leaving 14 bases between them. Germline loops: CDR1 MDHEN, CDR2 SYDVKM. This CDR3 is built from 14 residues. The CDR3 nucleotides read TGTGCCAGCAGTTTAGGTAGGGGATTACGCGAGCAGTACTTC. This codes for CASSLGRGLREQYF.

The V call is TRBV27, the J call TRBJ1-1, with D tentatively TRBD1 (6 bases). V lost 5 bases and J lost 6, with 13 bases in between. Germline CDR1 is MNHEY and CDR2 is SMNVEV (reference sequence). This CDR3 has 13 amino acids. The CDR3 is CASSMTGTSEAFF. CDR3 nucleotide sequence: TGTGCCAGCAGTATGACCGGGACATCTGAAGCTTTCTTT.

In its sample, this clonotype was seen many times. CDR3 nucleotide sequence: TGTGCCAGCAGCCCCTATAGCGGGATGACAGATACGCAGTATTTT. This encodes CASSPYSGMTDTQYF. The chain carries TRBV7-6 and TRBJ2-3; 8 positions match TRBD2. Germline V gene lookup returns CDR1 SGHVS and CDR2 FNYEAQ. After removal of 5 bases from V and 3 bases from J, the junction contained 7 bases not matched to a gene. The CDR3 length is 15 residues.

Points on this clonotype: An end of the junction does not agree with germline; a read error may underlie this. V usage is TRBV11-2 and J usage is TRBJ2-2; the D call may be TRBD1 or TRBD2 (5 bases each). The CDR3 consists of 14 residues. The V gene's germline CDR1 is SGHAT and CDR2 FQNNGV. CDR3 sequence reads: CASSLGRGTVELFF. In DNA form, the CDR3 reads TGTGCCAGCAGCCTGGGACGGGGAACCGTGGAGCTGTTTTTT.

The V and J genes are TRBV4-2 and TRBJ1-5; no firm D call. There are 15 residues in the CDR3. Per the germline V gene, CDR1 is LGHNA and CDR2 is YNFKEQ. V was cut by 4 bases and J by 0 bases, with 10 bases left in between. The chain's CDR3 is CASSPQHASNQPQHF. The CDR3, as DNA: TGTGCCAGCAGCCCGCAACACGCTAGCAATCAGCCCCAGCATTTT.

This clonotype was found a few times. V and J are TRBV5-6 and TRBJ1-3; 7 bases line up with TRBD1. In germline, CDR1 is SGHDT, CDR2 YYEEEE. Trimming took 4 bases from V and 4 from J; bases not matched to a gene: 5. This CDR3 has 14 residues. CDR3 sequence: CASSQDRRGNTIYF. In DNA, the CDR3 is TGTGCCAGCAGCCAGGACAGGAGGGGAAACACCATATATTTT.

This clonotype was seen many times. This rearrangement joins TRBV10-3 to TRBJ2-3; 7 nucleotides line up with TRBD1. The CDR3 is 14 amino acids. Trimming cost V 10 bases and J 1 base; bases outside gene matches: 8. Germline V gene data show CDR1 as ENHRY and CDR2 as SYGVKD. The CDR3 reads CATLDRAGTDTQYF. The DNA of the CDR3 is TGTGCCACCCTCGACAGGGCAGGCACAGATACGCAGTATTTT.

This clonotype was counted only a few times. The CDR3 loop is CASSFRRETQYF. The CDR3 DNA reads as TGTGCCAGCAGTTTTCGGCGGGAGACCCAGTACTTC. J is TRBJ2-5 and V is TRBV6-2 or TRBV6-3, with D unclear. From germline, CDR1 is MNHEY and CDR2 SVGEGT. Deletions cut 4 bases from V and 5 bases from J, with 8 bases between. The CDR3 sequence is 12 residues long.

This clonotype has only a few counts. This rearrangement joins TRBV7-7 to TRBJ2-1, with D possibly matching TRBD1 (6 bases). V gave up 3 bases and J gave up 10 bases, with 13 bases separating them. This CDR3 has 13 amino acids. Looked up from germline, CDR1 is SSHAT and CDR2 is FNYEAQ (reference sequence). The CDR3 region has the DNA TGTGCCAGCAGCTTGGCACAGGGTAAGGAGCAGTTCTTC. Translated, it gives CASSLAQGKEQFF.

This clonotype was counted many times. The rearrangement uses TRBV19 and TRBJ2-7, with unresolved D. The V gene's germline CDR1 is LNHDA and CDR2 SQIVND (reference sequence). This CDR3 is 13 amino acids long. Between the trimmed V and J ends, which lost 6 bases and 0 bases, there was a span of 9 bases. The CDR3 spells CASSNGISYEQYF. In nucleotides, the CDR3 is TGTGCCAGTAGCAATGGGATCTCCTACGAGCAGTACTTC. Supplemented by reference TRBV19 and TRBJ2-7, the full variable domain reads DGGITQSPKYLFRKEGQNVTLSCEQNLNHDAMYWYRQDPGQGLRLIYYSQIVNDFQKGDIAEGYSVSREKKESFPLTVTSAQKNPTAFYLCASSNGISYEQYFGPGTRLTVT.

This clonotype has ten or more counts. This sequence joins TRBV4-1 and TRBJ2-1; 11 bases are shared with TRBD2. Losses at the gene ends were 1 base for V and 4 bases for J; bases not matched to a gene: 12. The CDR3 spans 19 residues. Germline-derived CDR1 and CDR2 are MGHRA and YSYEKL. CDR3: CASSQALWGSGREYNEQFF. The CDR3 DNA sequence: TGCGCCAGCAGCCAAGCTCTCTGGGGTAGCGGGAGGGAGTACAATGAGCAGTTCTTC.

The chain uses TRBV6-6 and TRBJ1-5, with 7 bases aligning to TRBD1. Germline V gene data show CDR1 as MNHNY and CDR2 as SVGAGI (reference sequence). Germline trimming cut 7 bases from V and 4 bases from J; bases unmatched to any gene: 4. The CDR3 runs to 13 residues. The CDR3 coding sequence is TGTGCCAGCAAACCGGGACAGAATCAGCCCCAGCATTTT. Encoded protein: CASKPGQNQPQHF.

This clonotype was observed a handful of times. The V and J genes are TRBV7-2 and TRBJ2-7; 7 nucleotides line up with TRBD2. The CDR3 has 14 amino acids. Losses at the gene ends were 0 bases for V and 7 bases for J; bases not matched to a gene: 6. Looked up from germline, CDR1 is SGHTA and CDR2 is FQGNSA. CDR3 in DNA: TGTGCCAGCAGCTTAGCGGGAGGGCCAGGGGAGCAGTACTTC. Translation: CASSLAGGPGEQYF.

This sequence joins TRBV5-6 and TRBJ2-2; D perhaps matches TRBD1 (6 bases). Trimming removed 4 bases from V and 7 bases from J, with 11 bases in between. Germline CDR1 and CDR2: SGHDT and YYEEEE. This CDR3 region has 13 residues. The CDR3 region is CASSRQVGGELFF. CDR3 DNA: TGTGCCAGCAGCAGACAGGTCGGCGGGGAGCTGTTTTTT.

Many counts were recorded for this clonotype. V and J are TRBV7-4 and TRBJ2-7, with 10 bases fitting TRBD2. Per the germline V gene, CDR1 is SGHVT and CDR2 is SQSDAQ. This CDR3 has 18 residues. The trim removed 3 bases at V and 3 bases at J, leaving 14 bases unmatched. CDR3 protein: CASSFKSLSLAGVYEQYF. The CDR3 DNA reads as TGTGCCAGCAGCTTCAAGTCTTTGTCGCTAGCGGGAGTCTACGAGCAGTACTTC.

The chain couples TRBV29-1 to TRBJ1-2; D ambiguous. V gave up 7 bases and J gave up 8 bases, with 17 bases separating them. The V gene's germline CDR1 is SQVTM and CDR2 ANQGSEA. This CDR3 is built from 12 residues. The CDR3 loop is CSAPGRLSGYTF. The CDR3 DNA reads as TGCAGCGCCCCCGGCCGGTTATCGGGCTACACCTTC.